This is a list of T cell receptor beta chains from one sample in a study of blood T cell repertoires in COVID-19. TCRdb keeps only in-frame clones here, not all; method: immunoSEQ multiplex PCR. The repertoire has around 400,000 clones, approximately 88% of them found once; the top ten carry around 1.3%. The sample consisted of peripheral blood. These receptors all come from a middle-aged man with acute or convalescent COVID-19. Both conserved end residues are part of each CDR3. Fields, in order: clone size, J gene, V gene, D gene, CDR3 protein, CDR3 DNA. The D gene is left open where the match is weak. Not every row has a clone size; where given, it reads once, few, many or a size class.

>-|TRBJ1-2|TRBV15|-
CATSRDRYGYTF
TGTGCCACCAGCAGAGATCGCTATGGCTACACCTTC
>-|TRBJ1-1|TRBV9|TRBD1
CASSGGTGGRTEAFF
TGTGCCAGCAGTGGCGGGACAGGGGGCAGGACTGAAGCTTTCTTT
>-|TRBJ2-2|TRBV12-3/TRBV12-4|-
CASSGSPGELFF
TGTGCCAGCAGTGGGAGTCCCGGGGAGCTGTTTTTT
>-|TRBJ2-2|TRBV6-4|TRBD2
CASSASDSAGSTGELFF
TGTGCCAGCAGTGCATCGGACTCAGCGGGGTCCACCGGGGAGCTGTTTTTT
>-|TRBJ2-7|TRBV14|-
CASSQSSGASGYEQYF
TGTGCCAGCAGCCAATCGTCAGGGGCCAGTGGGTACGAGCAGTACTTC
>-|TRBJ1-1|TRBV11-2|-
CASSLEGGEGTEAFF
TGTGCCAGCAGCTTAGAGGGGGGTGAGGGCACTGAAGCTTTCTTT
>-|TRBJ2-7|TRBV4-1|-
CASSQVERFSSYEQYF
TGCGCCAGCAGCCAAGTGGAGCGGTTTAGCTCCTACGAGCAGTACTTC
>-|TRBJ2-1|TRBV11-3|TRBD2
CASSRGTSGRVNEQFF
TGTGCCAGCAGTCGGGGGACTAGCGGGAGGGTCAATGAGCAGTTCTTC
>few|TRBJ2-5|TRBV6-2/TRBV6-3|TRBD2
CASSHGTSGASQETQYF
TGTGCCAGCAGCCACGGCACTAGCGGGGCCTCCCAAGAGACCCAGTACTTC
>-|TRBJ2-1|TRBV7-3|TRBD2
CASSLYSGGASYNEQFF
TGTGCCAGCAGCTTATATAGCGGGGGGGCCTCCTACAATGAGCAGTTCTTC
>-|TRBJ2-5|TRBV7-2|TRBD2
CASSLQAGGPGRETQYF
TGTGCCAGCAGCTTACAAGCGGGAGGGCCTGGTCGAGAGACCCAGTACTTC
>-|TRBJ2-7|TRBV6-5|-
CASSYSGPSYEQYF
TGTGCCAGCAGTTATAGCGGTCCCTCCTACGAGCAGTACTTC
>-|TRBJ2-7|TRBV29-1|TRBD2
CSVFRVGTSGSLEQYF
TGCAGCGTTTTCCGAGTTGGGACTAGCGGGAGTCTCGAGCAGTACTTC
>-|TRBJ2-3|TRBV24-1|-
CATSGAGTDTQYF
TGTGCCACCAGTGGGGCAGGGACAGATACGCAGTATTTT
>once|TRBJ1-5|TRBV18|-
CASSPPSQNSNQPQHF
TGTGCCAGCTCACCACCGTCACAGAATAGCAATCAGCCCCAGCATTTT
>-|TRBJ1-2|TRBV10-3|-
CATHKMTGSNGYTF
TGTGCCACCCACAAAATGACAGGTTCGAATGGCTACACCTTC
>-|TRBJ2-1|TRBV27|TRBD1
CASRSTGISYNEQFF
TGTGCCAGCAGATCGACAGGGATCTCCTACAATGAGCAGTTCTTC
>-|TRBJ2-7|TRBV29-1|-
CSVDGPQKGPRGQYF
TGCAGCGTTGACGGCCCTCAAAAGGGACCGCGGGGGCAGTACTTC
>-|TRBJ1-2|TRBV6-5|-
CASSARDIRGYTF
TGTGCCAGCAGCGCACGGGACATTAGAGGCTACACCTTC
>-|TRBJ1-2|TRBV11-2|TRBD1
CASSDRVVGYGYTF
TGTGCCAGCAGTGACAGGGTCGTCGGCTATGGCTACACCTTC
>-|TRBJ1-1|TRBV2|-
CASRERGSTEAFF
TGTGCCAGCAGAGAACGGGGGAGCACTGAAGCTTTCTTT
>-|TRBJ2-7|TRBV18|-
CASSPGLGLSPRKYEQYF
TGTGCCAGCTCACCTGGCTTGGGGCTCTCTCCAAGGAAGTACGAGCAGTACTTC
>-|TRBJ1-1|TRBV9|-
CASSVAERPFAAFF
TGTGCCAGCAGCGTAGCTGAGAGGCCCTTCGCAGCTTTCTTT
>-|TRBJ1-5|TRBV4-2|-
CASSQSSNQPQHF
TGTGCCAGCAGCCAATCATCCAATCAGCCCCAGCATTTT
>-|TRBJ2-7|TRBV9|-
CASSVEADSLEQYF
TGTGCCAGCAGCGTCGAAGCGGACTCCCTGGAGCAGTACTTC
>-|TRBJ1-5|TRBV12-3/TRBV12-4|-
CASSSGGNQPQHF
TGTGCCAGCAGTTCCGGGGGGAATCAGCCCCAGCATTTT
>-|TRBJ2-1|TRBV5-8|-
CASSLALVRGLGHNEQFF
TGTGCCAGCAGCTTGGCCTTGGTCAGGGGCCTTGGTCACAATGAGCAGTTCTTC
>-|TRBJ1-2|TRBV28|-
CASSLSQEYYGYTF
TGTGCCAGCAGTTTAAGCCAGGAATACTATGGCTACACCTTC
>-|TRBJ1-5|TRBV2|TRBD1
CASFRDRGNQPQHF
TGTGCCAGCTTCAGGGACAGGGGTAATCAGCCCCAGCATTTT
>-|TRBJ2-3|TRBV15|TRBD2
CATSRDGMASGASTDTQYF
TGTGCCACCAGCAGAGATGGGATGGCTAGCGGGGCTAGCACAGATACGCAGTATTTT
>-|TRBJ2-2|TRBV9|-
CASSVSAGELFF
TGTGCCAGCAGCGTATCTGCCGGGGAGCTGTTTTTT
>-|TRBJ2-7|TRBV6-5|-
CASSYKDSTYEQYF
TGTGCCAGCAGTTATAAGGACAGTACCTACGAGCAGTACTTC